The 2 T cell receptor beta chains below come from one sample, sequenced in a study of CD8+ T cells in alopecia areata. cDNA reverse transcribed from extracted RNA served as the sequencing template. Measured with immunoSEQ multiplex PCR; TCRdb has only the in-frame clones, and not every one. The sample yields approximately 150,000 clones, approximately 49% seen once. Here the sequenced sample was CD4+ T cells sorted from blood, taken at week 0. The receptors were gathered from a human donor with alopecia areata.

The chain is built from TRBV25-1 and TRBJ2-3; 10 positions match TRBD2. Germline V gives CDR1 MGHDK, CDR2 SYGVNS. The CDR3 totals 12 residues. V lost 6 bases to trimming and J lost 9 bases; unmatched junction nucleotides: 3. The CDR3 loop reads CASRSSGSTQYF. In DNA, the CDR3 is TGTGCCAGCAGATCTAGCGGGAGCACGCAGTATTTT.

The chain recombines TRBV9 with TRBJ1-3; perhaps TRBD1 as D (5 bases). From germline, CDR1 is SGDLS and CDR2 YYNGEE. The V end lost 1 base, the J end lost 0 bases, and 11 bases lay between the germline ends. The CDR3 consists of 16 residues. CDR3 region: CASSVQDSSSGNTIYF. In DNA, the CDR3 is TGTGCCAGCAGCGTACAAGACAGCAGCTCTGGAAACACCATATATTTT. Full variable domain (outside the CDR3, taken from reference TRBV9 and TRBJ1-3): DSGVTQTPKHLITATGQRVTLRCSPRSGDLSVYWYQQSLDQGLQFLIQYYNGEERAKGNILERFSAQQFPDLHSELNLSSLELGDSALYFCASSVQDSSSGNTIYFGEGSWLTVV.